What follows are 5 T cell receptor beta chains derived from one specimen sequenced in a study of cytomegalovirus exposure and HLA in healthy donors. The PCR was carried out with 60 Vbeta primers and 13 Jbeta primers. Repertoires were generated with immunoSEQ multiplex PCR, while TCRdb's copy carries only in-frame clones and drops some. The table shows approximately 170,000 clones, with 85% occurring only once. Source material: PBMCs. These receptors all stem from a boy aged 2 to 9 in good health and CMV-seronegative.

The V call is TRBV7-9, the J call TRBJ2-4; TRBD1 aligns across 12 bases. CDR3 length: 14 amino acids. Germline lookup yields CDR1 SEHNR and CDR2 FQNEAQ (reference sequence). V dropped 5 bases and J dropped 8; count of bases not matched to a gene: 4. DNA for the CDR3: TGTGCCAGCAGCCCGGGACAGGGGGCGGACATTCAGTACTTC. This encodes CASSPGQGADIQYF.

The gene calls are TRBV10-1 and TRBJ2-1; 8 nucleotides match TRBD1. V gave up 0 bases and J gave up 2 bases; unmatched junction bases: 6. The germline CDR1 and CDR2 sequences are WNHNN and SYGVQD (reference sequence). The CDR3 consists of 17 residues. The CDR3 DNA follows: TGCGCCAGCAGTGAGTCGTTAGCAGGGGGCCCCTACAATGAGCAGTTCTTC. As protein: CASSESLAGGPYNEQFF.

V usage is TRBV28 and J usage is TRBJ2-7; D is possibly TRBD2 (5 bases). Germline V gives CDR1 MDHEN, CDR2 SYDVKM. Trimming shortened V by 1 base and J by 2 bases, and 9 bases separated the two germline ends. The CDR3 contains 14 residues. CDR3 sequence reads: CASSLSGDTYEQYF. CDR3 bases: TGTGCCAGCAGTTTATCCGGGGATACCTACGAGCAGTACTTC.

The chain recombines TRBV7-2 with TRBJ2-3, with 8 bases aligning to TRBD2. Germline V gene sequence: CDR1 SGHTA, CDR2 FQGNSA. The J segment lost 4 bases and the V segment lost 4 bases, leaving 4 bases of the junction unmatched. The length of the CDR3 is 14 residues. CDR3 region: CASSSSGGADTQYF. The CDR3 DNA follows: TGTGCCAGCAGCTCCTCGGGGGGGGCAGATACGCAGTATTTT. The variable domain in full, with the rest retrieved from reference TRBV7-2 and TRBJ2-3, is GAGVSQSPSNKVTEKGKDVELRCDPISGHTALYWYRQSLGQGLEFLIYFQGNSAPDKSGLPSDRFSAERTGGSVSTLTIQRTQQEDSAVYLCASSSSGGADTQYFGPGTRLTVL.

This chain uses TRBV4-2 with TRBJ2-7; 10 nucleotides match TRBD2. The CDR3 extends over 15 amino acids. Germline CDR1 LGHNA, CDR2 YNFKEQ. Trimming at V came to 1 base and at J to 4 bases, leaving 4 bases not matched to a gene. The CDR3 sequence: CASSQGQAGGYEQYF. The CDR3 coding sequence is TGTGCCAGCAGCCAAGGTCAAGCGGGAGGGTACGAGCAGTACTTC.